This T cell receptor (beta chain) was identified during a study of regulatory T cells in long-lasting Graves disease. The time point denotes: newly diagnosed GD, antithyroid drugs for less than 3 months. Making the TCR library involved RNA that had been extracted from PBMCs. Investigators report Graves' disease was diagnosed under American Thyroid Association guidelines. Arm-PCR with iRepertoire HTBI primers amplified the CDR3 regions for these TCR beta libraries. TCRdb ran MiXCR on the multiplex PCR reads and lists one entry per CDR3 protein. The profile shows roughly 500,000 distinct CDR3 sequences, 14% of them singletons. There are a few counts of this clonotype. These records were also assigned to another study, of T cells in Graves' hyperthyroidism and ophthalmopathy. This second report adds: From stable hyperthyroidism, ophthalmopathy was separated by a 13 V-J model.

Sequenced here: peripheral blood mononuclear cells (PBMCs), sampled at new diagnosis, from a patient treated with antithyroid drugs. This TCR was sampled from a woman aged 45-59 years with Graves disease.

CDR3 nucleotide sequence: TGTGCCAGCAGACAGGAAGGACTAGCGGGCGGGGAGCTGTTTTTT. Residues: CASRQEGLAGGELFF. The chain carries TRBV6-4 and TRBJ2-2; 11 bases fit TRBD2. The V and J ends lost 6 bases and 7 bases, in that order; junction bases with no gene match: 7. The germline CDR1 and CDR2 sequences are MRHNA and SNTAGT. The length of the CDR3 is 15 residues.